One and the same sample provided the 13 T cell receptor beta chains below, sequenced in a study of monozygotic twins with inflammatory bowel disease. From the 5' RACE reads, TCRdb lists one entry per CDR3 protein and no DNA. Reported are about 330,000 distinct CDR3 sequences; the ten largest clones contain roughly 2%. Input material: blood. These TCRs come from a human donor with ulcerative colitis or Crohn's disease, or a healthy co-twin of an affected twin (not recorded which).

The chain combines TRBV19 with TRBJ1-5. The germline gives CDR1 LNHDA, CDR2 SQIVND (reference sequence). The CDR3 runs to 14 residues. CDR3 region: CASSAEVRNQPQHF. Variable domain in full (rest from reference TRBV19 and TRBJ1-5): DGGITQSPKYLFRKEGQNVTLSCEQNLNHDAMYWYRQDPGQGLRLIYYSQIVNDFQKGDIAEGYSVSREKKESFPLTVTSAQKNPTAFYLCASSAEVRNQPQHFGDGTRLSIL.

The chain joins TRBV4-1 to TRBJ1-2; without DNA, the TCRdb call of TRBD1 cannot be checked. The CDR3 runs to 18 residues. From germline, CDR1 is MGHRA and CDR2 YSYEKL. CDR3 sequence reads: CASSQIPGAPFYNYGYTF.

The rearrangement uses TRBV27 and TRBJ2-3; as DNA is missing, the TRBD2 call by TCRdb cannot be tested. The CDR3 is 17 amino acids. Looked up from germline, CDR1 is MNHEY and CDR2 is SMNVEV (reference sequence). The CDR3 sequence: CASSTSTPSGLVYTQYF.

The chain recombines TRBV5-5 with TRBJ1-2; TCRdb calls TRBD1, which cannot be checked without DNA. This CDR3 spans 13 amino acids. The germline CDR1 and CDR2 sequences are SGHKS and YYEKEE (reference sequence). The CDR3 is CASSGATGDGYTF.

J is TRBJ1-1 and V is TRBV20-1; as DNA is missing, the TRBD1 call by TCRdb cannot be tested. There are 12 residues in the CDR3. Germline CDR1 and CDR2: DFQATT and SNEGSKA (reference sequence). The CDR3 spells CSAIRVGTEAFF.

CDR3 loop: CASSSGGSYGYTF. The rearrangement uses TRBV27 and TRBJ1-2; checking the TCRdb D call of TRBD1 is not possible without DNA. The CDR3 runs to 13 residues. CDR1 is MNHEY and CDR2 is SMNVEV in the germline V gene (reference sequence).

The CDR3 reads CASRPSGQSSLAKNIQYF. V and J are TRBV4-1 and TRBJ2-4; checking the TCRdb D call of TRBD1 is not possible without DNA. Germline lookup yields CDR1 MGHRA and CDR2 YSYEKL. The CDR3 is made up of 18 amino acids.

The genes are TRBV24-1 and TRBJ2-1; TCRdb returns TRBD2, unconfirmable since there is no DNA. The CDR3 length is 19 residues. CDR1 KGHDR and CDR2 SFDVKD come from the germline V gene. The CDR3 sequence is CATSERKKLGLSDYNEQFF.

The CDR3 region is CASSRDRQNTGELFF. The rearrangement links TRBV7-9 to TRBJ2-2; TCRdb designates TRBD1, a call that cannot be tested without DNA. The length of the CDR3 is 15 residues. Germline CDR1 and CDR2: SEHNR and FQNEAQ (reference sequence).

The V call is TRBV19, the J call TRBJ2-5; no DNA is available, so the TRBD1 call from TCRdb remains unchecked. The CDR3 runs 16 residues. The germline V gene encodes CDR1 LNHDA and CDR2 SQIVND (reference sequence). This chain's CDR3 is CASSRGPGERSETQYF.

The CDR3 reads CAIHAWGSDNEQFF. The chain is built from TRBV6-1 and TRBJ2-1. Looked up from germline, CDR1 is MNHNS and CDR2 is SASEGT. The CDR3 contains 14 residues.

The chain combines TRBV4-1 with TRBJ2-4. Germline loops: CDR1 MGHRA, CDR2 YSYEKL. The CDR3 contains 13 residues. The CDR3 spells CASSHDPGNMQYF.

The chain employs TRBV30 and TRBJ1-2. Germline-derived CDR1 and CDR2 are GTSNPN and SVGIG (reference sequence). The length of the CDR3 is 12 residues. CDR3 protein: CAWTGRTYGYTF.